This TCR beta chain originates from a study of cytotoxic CD8 clonotypes in ibrutinib-treated CLL. Across the study: Responses: around 25 partial, 2 complete; after median approximately 70 months, around 14 stayed remitted, approximately twelve progressed. Response samples were taken after a median around 11 months of treatment, range 6 to 36.

This clone showed up just once. The antigen remains undetermined. The repertoire was sequenced with immunoSEQ multiplex PCR; TCRdb's copy has only in-frame clones and lacks some. The table records around 310,000 clones, more than 65% of them present only once. Points from the study as a whole: Sample timing was unmatched between remission and later-progressing patients; lymph nodes unstudied. The study found baseline clonality above age-matched healthy donors, tracking circulating CD8+ T-cell counts.

The V gene's germline CDR1 is SGHRS and CDR2 YFSETQ. This CDR3 contains 13 residues. V lost 4 bases and J lost 2, with 10 bases in between. The source of this sequence is a human donor with chronic lymphocytic leukemia. The material sequenced was PBMCs, taken before ibrutinib treatment. The chain is built from TRBV5-1 and TRBJ2-7; D is unresolved. CDR3 in DNA: TGCGCCAGCAGCCCCGCAGGAGCCTACGAGCAGTACTTC. Translation: CASSPAGAYEQYF.